The 3 T cell receptor beta chains listed next were all sequenced from one sample in a study of a mutant IDH1 vaccine in newly diagnosed glioma. No antigens are known for them. Time point: week 47, end of study. A single vaccine dose contained 300 ug of mutant IDH1 20-mer peptide, and topical imiquimod was used with it. TCRdb's copy holds only in-frame clones and misses some; the assay was immunoSEQ multiplex PCR. The sample lists tens of thousands of clones, 80% to 85% occurring once. Sequencing was performed on PBMCs, taken from a glioma patient whose treatment included an IDH1 peptide vaccine. These receptors originate from a man under 40 with glioma.

This chain connects TRBV5-5 to TRBJ1-2, with D possibly being TRBD1 (5 bases). There are 15 residues in the CDR3. Germline assignment: CDR1 SGHKS and CDR2 YYEKEE (reference sequence). Trimming removed 4 bases from V and 5 bases from J, with 18 bases in between. The CDR3 is CASSQDGRAGYGYTF. For the CDR3, the DNA is TGTGCCAGCAGCCAAGATGGCAGGGCGGGATATGGCTACACCTTC.

The gene calls are TRBV5-4 and TRBJ1-5; D gene uncertain. The germline gives CDR1 SGHNT, CDR2 YYREEE (reference sequence). Trimming cost V 4 bases and J 3 bases, with 8 bases left between them. CDR3 length: 13 amino acids. CDR3 protein: CASSRIPNQPQHF. In nucleotides, the CDR3 is TGTGCCAGCAGCCGAATACCCAATCAGCCCCAGCATTTT.

V is TRBV4-1 and J is TRBJ2-7; tentatively, D is TRBD1 or TRBD2 (5 bases each). The V gene lost 1 base and the J gene lost 2 bases, with 9 bases spanning the gap. In germline, CDR1 is MGHRA, CDR2 YSYEKL. This CDR3 is 14 amino acids long. CDR3 amino acids: CASSQGQGAYEQYF. The CDR3 DNA is TGCGCCAGCAGCCAAGGGCAGGGAGCCTACGAGCAGTACTTC.